The clone carrying this TCR beta chain was seen at least ten times. What it recognizes is unknown. V shed 2 bases and J 7 bases; nucleotides not matched to a gene: 8. Germline V CDR1 and CDR2: SGDLS, YYNGEE. The CDR3 is 14 residues long. These data belong to a study of T-cell reconstitution after alpha-beta-depleted transplantation in children. The study's findings and limits: From surviving recipient T cells and thymic progenitors came the high day-60 TCRbeta diversity observed in some patients. Hyperexpanded clones declined; after one year, newly produced T cells mostly supplied diversity. Alpha-beta T cells about two months after transplant reportedly derived from several hundred expanded graft clones.

During its preparation, the TCRbeta library received unique molecular identifiers. TCRdb recomputed calls from the PCR reads with MiXCR, one row per CDR3 protein. The data hold thousands of distinct CDR3 sequences, with roughly 22% observed a single time. This clonotype originated in a male patient aged 2 to 10 who had a stem cell transplant for acute lymphoblastic leukemia, so the T cells may come from the graft donor. The source was PBMCs, mostly from graft donor cells, collected 60 days after TCRalphabeta/CD19-depleted stem cell transplant. The chain has TRBV9 and TRBJ2-7; 8 bases map to TRBD1. In nucleotides, the CDR3 is TGTGCCAGCAGCGTCCGCCAGGGGGCGGGGGAGCAGTACTTC. Translating it yields CASSVRQGAGEQYF. Together with reference TRBV9 and TRBJ2-7, the CDR3 gives the full variable domain: DSGVTQTPKHLITATGQRVTLRCSPRSGDLSVYWYQQSLDQGLQFLIQYYNGEERAKGNILERFSAQQFPDLHSELNLSSLELGDSALYFCASSVRQGAGEQYFGPGTRLTVT.